Listed below are T cell receptor beta chains from one sample, sequenced in a study of T cell responses to AZD1222 COVID-19 vaccine. Assay used: immunoSEQ multiplex PCR; TCRdb lists only in-frame clones, some missing. Counted here are 180,000 or so clones, approximately 90% occurring once; the ten biggest clones make up 1% to 1.5%. This material consisted of peripheral blood, taken 28 days after the second AZD1222 dose. The receptors come from an adult who received the AZD1222 COVID-19 vaccine. The CDR3 runs from the conserved cysteine through the conserved F or W. D genes are given only for firm matches. A clone size is listed for some rows: how often the clone was seen (once, few, many), or a class if it is expanded.

D: NA; J: TRBJ1-1; size: NA; V: TRBV10-2; CDR3: CASRRQFSRAFF; DNA: TGCGCCAGCAGAAGACAGTTCAGTCGAGCTTTCTTT
D: NA; J: TRBJ1-5; size: once; V: TRBV27; CDR3: CASSEQRTNQPQHF; DNA: TGTGCCAGCAGTGAACAGAGAACTAATCAGCCCCAGCATTTT
D: NA; J: TRBJ1-1; size: once; V: TRBV4-2; CDR3: CASSQDSGGMNTEAFF; DNA: TGTGCCAGCAGCCAAGATTCGGGAGGGATGAACACTGAAGCTTTCTTT
D: TRBD2; J: TRBJ2-7; size: NA; V: TRBV3-1/TRBV3-2; CDR3: CASSPSPGALAGDEQYF; DNA: TGTGCCAGCAGCCCCTCTCCGGGAGCCCTAGCGGGAGACGAGCAGTACTTC
D: TRBD2; J: TRBJ2-7; size: NA; V: TRBV11-3; CDR3: CASSLESGGFGEQYF; DNA: TGTGCCAGCAGCTTAGAGTCGGGGGGGTTTGGCGAGCAGTACTTC
D: TRBD2; J: TRBJ2-2; size: NA; V: TRBV30; CDR3: CAWSVGGGTGELFF; DNA: TGTGCCTGGAGTGTTGGGGGGGGCACCGGGGAGCTGTTTTTT
D: NA; J: TRBJ1-1; size: few; V: TRBV5-1; CDR3: CASSSEQGRTEAFF; DNA: TGCGCCAGCAGCTCCGAACAGGGAAGGACTGAAGCTTTCTTT
D: TRBD1; J: TRBJ1-5; size: NA; V: TRBV6-1; CDR3: CASSEGQSSNQPQHF; DNA: TGTGCCAGCAGTGAGGGACAGTCGAGCAATCAGCCCCAGCATTTT
D: TRBD2; J: TRBJ2-4; size: NA; V: TRBV27; CDR3: CASRGFGGKNIQYF; DNA: TGTGCCAGCAGGGGGTTCGGGGGGAAAAACATTCAGTACTTC
D: TRBD1; J: TRBJ1-2; size: NA; V: TRBV5-6; CDR3: CASSWEARGKDYGYTF; DNA: TGTGCCAGCAGCTGGGAGGCCAGGGGGAAAGACTATGGCTACACCTTC
D: NA; J: TRBJ2-7; size: NA; V: TRBV12-3/TRBV12-4; CDR3: CASSLNSPYEQYF; DNA: TGTGCCAGCAGTTTAAACAGCCCTTACGAGCAGTACTTC
D: TRBD1; J: TRBJ2-1; size: NA; V: TRBV5-6; CDR3: CASRGWVGQQRTWFF; DNA: TGTGCCAGCAGGGGTTGGGTGGGACAGCAGAGGACCTGGTTCTTC
D: NA; J: TRBJ2-4; size: NA; V: TRBV28; CDR3: CASTNPYLKNIQYF; DNA: TGTGCCAGCACTAATCCTTACCTCAAAAACATTCAGTACTTC
D: TRBD1; J: TRBJ2-3; size: NA; V: TRBV13; CDR3: CASSVPSTGEGTDTQYF; DNA: TGTGCCAGCAGCGTACCTTCGACAGGGGAAGGCACAGATACGCAGTATTTT
D: NA; J: TRBJ1-6; size: NA; V: TRBV4-1; CDR3: CASSLGPTYNSPLHF; DNA: TGCGCCAGCAGCCTCGGACCGACTTATAATTCACCCCTCCACTTT
D: TRBD2; J: TRBJ2-3; size: NA; V: TRBV28; CDR3: CASSRTSGRISDTQYF; DNA: TGTGCCAGCAGTAGGACTAGCGGGAGGATTTCAGATACGCAGTATTTT
D: NA; J: TRBJ2-3; size: NA; V: TRBV18; CDR3: CASSPPTPGVTDTQYF; DNA: TGTGCCAGCTCACCACCGACGCCGGGGGTAACAGATACGCAGTATTTT
D: NA; J: TRBJ1-2; size: NA; V: TRBV6-5; CDR3: CASSYWGAGGYTF; DNA: TGTGCCAGCAGTTACTGGGGTGCGGGGGGCTACACCTTC
D: NA; J: TRBJ1-1; size: NA; V: TRBV28; CDR3: CASSSGGGVVMNTEAFF; DNA: TGTGCCAGCAGTTCCGGAGGGGGGGTCGTCATGAACACTGAAGCTTTCTTT
D: NA; J: TRBJ2-5; size: NA; V: TRBV2; CDR3: CASSPGGPQTQYF; DNA: TGTGCCAGCAGTCCCGGGGGGCCCCAGACCCAGTACTTC
D: NA; J: TRBJ1-4; size: NA; V: TRBV28; CDR3: CASSPPSREKLFF; DNA: TGTGCCAGCAGTCCCCCGAGTAGGGAAAAACTGTTTTTT
D: NA; J: TRBJ2-3; size: NA; V: TRBV6-4; CDR3: CASSRSGTSDTQYF; DNA: TGTGCCAGCAGCCGATCCGGGACTTCAGATACGCAGTATTTT
D: NA; J: TRBJ1-2; size: NA; V: TRBV7-2; CDR3: CASSLDRANYGYTF; DNA: TGTGCCAGCAGCTTAGACAGGGCTAACTATGGCTACACCTTC
D: TRBD2; J: TRBJ2-1; size: NA; V: TRBV27; CDR3: CASSPQTLAGDSNEQFF; DNA: TGTGCCAGCAGTCCGCAGACACTAGCGGGAGATTCGAATGAGCAGTTCTTC
D: TRBD2; J: TRBJ2-7; size: NA; V: TRBV5-1; CDR3: CASSLRALAGGSYEQYF; DNA: TGCGCCAGCAGCTTGCGGGCTCTAGCGGGGGGCTCCTACGAGCAGTACTTC
D: NA; J: TRBJ2-4; size: NA; V: TRBV6-2/TRBV6-3; CDR3: CASSPRDIQYF; DNA: TGTGCCAGCAGTCCCCGTGACATTCAGTACTTC
D: TRBD1; J: TRBJ2-2; size: NA; V: TRBV19; CDR3: CASSVGQANTGELFF; DNA: TGTGCCAGTAGTGTCGGACAGGCGAACACCGGGGAGCTGTTTTTT